The rows below give T cell receptor beta chains drawn from one sample of a study of blood T cell repertoires in COVID-19. The data were produced by immunoSEQ multiplex PCR, yet TCRdb's version contains in-frame clones alone and is incomplete. The sample includes roughly 150,000 clones, more than 65% seen only once; the top ten take about 8.9%. Specimen: peripheral blood. The receptors shown here come from a woman in her 50s with acute or convalescent COVID-19. Both conserved end residues are part of each CDR3. Each record gives: clone size, J gene, D gene, V gene, CDR3 DNA, CDR3 protein. A D gene is named only where the DNA matches it firmly. A row's size may be missing; if present it is once, few, many or a size class.

>NA|TRBJ1-1|NA|TRBV12-3/TRBV12-4
TGTGCCAGCAGTTTGGCAGGGGTGACTTTCTTT
CASSLAGVTFF
>NA|TRBJ1-5|TRBD1|TRBV5-1
TGCGCCAGCAGTATTAGTGGGACAGAGAATCAGCCCCAGCATTTT
CASSISGTENQPQHF
>NA|TRBJ2-7|TRBD1|TRBV15
TGTGCCACCAGCACCCAACAGGGGGTCTCCTACGAGCAGTACTTC
CATSTQQGVSYEQYF
>NA|TRBJ2-5|TRBD2|TRBV18
TGTGCCAGCTCACCTCCTAGCGGGAGAGACGAGACCCAGTACTTC
CASSPPSGRDETQYF
>NA|TRBJ2-3|NA|TRBV10-3
TGTGCCATCAGTGAGTCTTCAGGGCCCGCCTCCACAGATACGCAGTATTTT
CAISESSGPASTDTQYF
>few|TRBJ2-3|TRBD1|TRBV29-1
TGCAGCGTGGCCGACAGGGTTTGGACAGATACGCAGTATTTT
CSVADRVWTDTQYF
>NA|TRBJ1-4|NA|TRBV12-3/TRBV12-4
TGTGCCAGCACCTGGGGGGGGAATGAAAAACTGTTTTTT
CASTWGGNEKLFF
>NA|TRBJ2-5|NA|TRBV19
TGTGCCAGTAGAGCCGCTGGGGGCGCGCCGGAAGAGACCCAGTACTTC
CASRAAGGAPEETQYF
>NA|TRBJ1-2|TRBD1|TRBV6-4
TGTGCCAGCAGGACAGGGGGCGCGAATGGCTACACCTTC
CASRTGGANGYTF
>NA|TRBJ1-1|TRBD1|TRBV19
TGTGCCAGTAGTGACAGGGGGCCGTGGGAAGCTTTCTTT
CASSDRGPWEAFF
>NA|TRBJ2-4|TRBD1|TRBV6-1
TGTGCCAGCAGTGAATCGGGGCAGCGTTGGGACAGGGGATTTGGGGCCAAAAACATTCAGTACTTC
CASSESGQRWDRGFGAKNIQYF
>NA|TRBJ2-5|NA|TRBV14
TGTGCCAGCAGCCGAACCGGACTATCAGAGACCCAGTACTTC
CASSRTGLSETQYF
>NA|TRBJ1-2|TRBD1|TRBV18
TGTGCCAGCTCAGTTACTAACAGGGGCGAGACCTATGGCTACACCTTC
CASSVTNRGETYGYTF
>NA|TRBJ1-2|NA|TRBV30
TGTGCCTGGGGAATAGGGGTCCAAAACTATGGCTACACCTTC
CAWGIGVQNYGYTF
>NA|TRBJ1-1|TRBD1|TRBV7-9
TGTGCCAGCAGCCGACAGGGCCTGAACACTGAAGCTTTCTTT
CASSRQGLNTEAFF
>few|TRBJ2-1|NA|TRBV7-7
TGTGCCAGCAGCTTATTACACCCGGCCGTAGGGAGAAATGAGCAGTTCTTC
CASSLLHPAVGRNEQFF
>NA|TRBJ2-1|NA|TRBV5-1
TGCGCCAGCGTAGACGACAGCAGCTCCTACAATGAGCAGTTCTTC
CASVDDSSSYNEQFF
>few|TRBJ1-6|NA|TRBV4-2
TGTGCCAGCAGCCATCGCAACCGGGATGATAATTCACCCCTCCACTTT
CASSHRNRDDNSPLHF
>NA|TRBJ2-3|NA|TRBV6-5
TGTGCCAGCTCCGCCCTCCCGGAGGCAGATACGCAGTATTTT
CASSALPEADTQYF
>once|TRBJ2-3|TRBD2|TRBV7-9
TGTGCCAGCAGCTTGAGCGGGGGGGAGACAGATACGCAGTATTTT
CASSLSGGETDTQYF
>NA|TRBJ2-6|NA|TRBV6-1
TGTGCCAGCAGTGACAGGGGAAGGTCTGGGGCCAACGTCCTGACTTTC
CASSDRGRSGANVLTF
>NA|TRBJ2-3|TRBD2|TRBV19
TGTGCCAGTAGTACCGGGACTAGGATAAATACGCAGTATTTT
CASSTGTRINTQYF
>NA|TRBJ2-5|NA|TRBV3-1/TRBV3-2
TGTGCCAGCAGCCCCCCCGGTGCTACCGCAGGGACCCAGTACTTC
CASSPPGATAGTQYF
>NA|TRBJ2-5|NA|TRBV5-5
TGTGCCAGCAACCTCGGACAGTTCCAAGAGACCCAGTACTTC
CASNLGQFQETQYF
>NA|TRBJ2-1|NA|TRBV19
TGTGCCGCACGTCCACACGGGGTGCGGGATGAGCAGTTCTTC
CAARPHGVRDEQFF
>NA|TRBJ1-6|TRBD1|TRBV19
TGTGCCAGTGTTGGGACAGGGCTCTCCTATAATTCACCCCTCCACTTT
CASVGTGLSYNSPLHF
>NA|TRBJ2-3|NA|TRBV7-9
TGTGCCAGCAGCTTAGTGGCTAGCACAGATACGCAGTATTTT
CASSLVASTDTQYF
>NA|TRBJ1-6|NA|TRBV7-3
TGTGCCAGCATCCCAAATAATTCACCCCTCCACTTT
CASIPNNSPLHF
>NA|TRBJ1-3|NA|TRBV4-3
TGCGCCAGCAGCCCCCTTACAGGAAACACCATATATTTT
CASSPLTGNTIYF
>NA|TRBJ2-2|NA|TRBV11-2
TGTGCCAGCAGCCCTGGCGCGACGGGAGTAGCCGGGGAGCTGTTTTTT
CASSPGATGVAGELFF
>NA|TRBJ2-7|TRBD1|TRBV27
TGTGCCAGCAGTTTATCGATAACCCTAACAGGGGGGCAGTACTTC
CASSLSITLTGGQYF
>NA|TRBJ1-2|TRBD1|TRBV5-8
TGTGCCAGCAGCGACAGGGGGCTATGGGGTGGCTACACCTTC
CASSDRGLWGGYTF
>NA|TRBJ2-1|TRBD2|TRBV18
TGTGCCAGCTCACCAATGGGACTAGCGGTCAATGAGCAGTTCTTC
CASSPMGLAVNEQFF
>NA|TRBJ1-5|NA|TRBV5-6
TGTGCCAGCAGCCGAAATTCCAGGGTCAGCAATCAGCCCCAGCATTTT
CASSRNSRVSNQPQHF
>NA|TRBJ1-1|TRBD1|TRBV28
TGTGCCAGCAGTTTTCTGTCAGGGGGAATTGCTTTCTTT
CASSFLSGGIAFF
>few|TRBJ2-6|NA|TRBV4-2
TGTGCCAGCAGCCAAGACACTGGGGCCAACGTCCTGACTTTC
CASSQDTGANVLTF
>NA|TRBJ1-3|NA|TRBV5-1
TGCGCCAGCAGCTTGGTTTACAACTCTGGAAACACCATATATTTT
CASSLVYNSGNTIYF
>NA|TRBJ2-3|NA|TRBV7-3
TGTGCCAGCAGCTTAAGGGGGGTCGAGACAGATACGCAGTATTTT
CASSLRGVETDTQYF
>NA|TRBJ1-6|NA|TRBV2
TGTGCCAGCAGTTACGGGGGAGGCAATTCACCCCTCCACTTT
CASSYGGGNSPLHF
>few|TRBJ2-5|NA|TRBV12-5
TGTGCTAGTGGTTTGGTAAACAGCAACCAAGAGACCCAGTACTTC
CASGLVNSNQETQYF
>NA|TRBJ2-7|TRBD2|TRBV5-4
TGTGCCAGCAGCTTGGTCCCTCGAGGACTAGCGGATTACGAGCAGTACTTC
CASSLVPRGLADYEQYF
>NA|TRBJ1-1|TRBD1|TRBV30
TGTGCCTGGACTGTAACAGGGGGCATATCTGAAGCTTTCTTT
CAWTVTGGISEAFF
>once|TRBJ2-7|TRBD2|TRBV9
TGTGCCAGCAGCGTAGGCTTTATTTCTCCGCCCGCGGGGGGTCCCTCCTACGAGCAGTACTTC
CASSVGFISPPAGGPSYEQYF
>once|TRBJ2-5|NA|TRBV4-1
TGCGCCAGCAGCCAAGATTCTTGGTCTAGCGCGGGTTGGTACTTC
CASSQDSWSSAGWYF
>few|TRBJ1-1|NA|TRBV15
TGTGCCACCAGCAGGGGGGGGGACGGATGGTTAGAAGGTTTCTTT
CATSRGGDGWLEGFF